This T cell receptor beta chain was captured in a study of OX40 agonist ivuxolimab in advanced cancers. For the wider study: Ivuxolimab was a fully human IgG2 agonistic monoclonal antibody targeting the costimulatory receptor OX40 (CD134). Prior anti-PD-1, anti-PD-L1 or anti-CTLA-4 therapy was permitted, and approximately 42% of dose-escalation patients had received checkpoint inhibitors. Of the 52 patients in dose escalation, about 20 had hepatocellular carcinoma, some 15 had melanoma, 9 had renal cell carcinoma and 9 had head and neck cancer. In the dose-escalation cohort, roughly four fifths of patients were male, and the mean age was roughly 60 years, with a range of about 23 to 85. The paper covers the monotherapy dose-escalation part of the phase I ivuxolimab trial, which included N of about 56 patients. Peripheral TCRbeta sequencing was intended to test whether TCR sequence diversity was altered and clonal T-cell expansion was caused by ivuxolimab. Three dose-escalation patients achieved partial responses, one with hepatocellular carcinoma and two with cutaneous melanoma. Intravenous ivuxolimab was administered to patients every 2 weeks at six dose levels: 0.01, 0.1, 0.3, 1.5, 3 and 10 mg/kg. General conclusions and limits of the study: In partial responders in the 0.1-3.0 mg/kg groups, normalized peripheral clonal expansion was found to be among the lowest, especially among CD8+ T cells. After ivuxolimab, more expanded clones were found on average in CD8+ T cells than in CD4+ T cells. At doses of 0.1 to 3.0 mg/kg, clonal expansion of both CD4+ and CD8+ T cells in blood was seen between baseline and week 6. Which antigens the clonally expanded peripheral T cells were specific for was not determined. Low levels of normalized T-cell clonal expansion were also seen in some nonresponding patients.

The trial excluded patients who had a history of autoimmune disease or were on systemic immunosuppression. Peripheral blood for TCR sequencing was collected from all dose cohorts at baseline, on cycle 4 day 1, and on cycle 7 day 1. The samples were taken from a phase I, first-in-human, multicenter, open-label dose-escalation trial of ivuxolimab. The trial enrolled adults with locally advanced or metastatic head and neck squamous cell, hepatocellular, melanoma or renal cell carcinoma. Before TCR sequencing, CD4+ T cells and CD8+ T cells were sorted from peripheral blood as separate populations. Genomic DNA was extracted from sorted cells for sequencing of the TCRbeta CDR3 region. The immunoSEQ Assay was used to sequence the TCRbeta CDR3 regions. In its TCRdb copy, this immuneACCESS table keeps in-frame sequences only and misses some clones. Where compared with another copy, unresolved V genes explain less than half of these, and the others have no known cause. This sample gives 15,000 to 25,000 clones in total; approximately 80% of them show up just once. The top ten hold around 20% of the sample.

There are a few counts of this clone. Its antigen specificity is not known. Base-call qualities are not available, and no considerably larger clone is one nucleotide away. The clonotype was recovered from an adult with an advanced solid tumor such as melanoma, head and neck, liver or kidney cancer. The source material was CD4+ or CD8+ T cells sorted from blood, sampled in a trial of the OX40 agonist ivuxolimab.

The CDR3 amino acid sequence is: CASSLAWSGNNEQFF. The nucleotides are TGTGCCAGCAGCTTAGCGTGGAGCGGGAACAATGAGCAGTTCTTC. The rearranged segments are TRBV7-9 and TRBJ2-1; 7 of the junction bases match TRBD2. CDR1 and CDR2, per the germline V gene (reference sequence), are SEHNR and FQNEAQ. The CDR3, from cysteine to phenylalanine, totals 15 residues. Left in the record is the CDR3 DNA by itself, 45 bases read in frame from the first base. Compared with germline, V lacks 0 bases and J lacks 5 bases; bases without a gene match: 4.